This TCR beta chain was profiled in a study of OX40 agonist ivuxolimab in advanced cancers. Data came from immunoSEQ multiplex PCR; TCRdb stores just in-frame clones and leaves some out. The top ten clones hold around 0.84% of a sample with about 82,000 clones, around four fifths of them seen once. V gave up 2 bases and J gave up 4 bases; unmatched junction bases: 9. The CDR3 contains 18 residues. Germline-derived CDR1 and CDR2 are SGHRS and YFSETQ. V gene TRBV5-1 combines with J gene TRBJ2-2; TRBD2 matches 12 bases. The receptor's source is an adult with an advanced solid tumor such as melanoma, head and neck, liver or kidney cancer. The sequencing here drew on CD4+ or CD8+ T cells sorted from blood, taken in a trial of the OX40 agonist ivuxolimab. CDR3 region: CASSFSSGGARATGELFF. The CDR3 nucleotides read TGCGCCAGCAGCTTCTCTAGCGGGGGGGCCCGAGCCACCGGGGAGCTGTTTTTT.